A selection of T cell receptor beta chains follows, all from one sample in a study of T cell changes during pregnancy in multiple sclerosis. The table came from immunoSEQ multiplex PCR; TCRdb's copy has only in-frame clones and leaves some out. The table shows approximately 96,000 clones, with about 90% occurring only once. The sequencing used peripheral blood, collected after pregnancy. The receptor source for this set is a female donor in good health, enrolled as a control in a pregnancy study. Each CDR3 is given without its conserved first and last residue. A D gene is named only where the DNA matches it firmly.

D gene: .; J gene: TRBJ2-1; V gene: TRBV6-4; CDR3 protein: ASSDTPGGGAF
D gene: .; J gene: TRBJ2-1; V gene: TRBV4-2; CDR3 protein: ASSPNFWSSYNEQF
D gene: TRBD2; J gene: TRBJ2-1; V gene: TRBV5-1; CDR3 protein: ASMPGGRVHEQF
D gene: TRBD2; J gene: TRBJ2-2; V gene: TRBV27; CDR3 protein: ASSLGLAGNTGELF
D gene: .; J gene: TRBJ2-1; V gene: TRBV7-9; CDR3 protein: ASRVKGVNEQF
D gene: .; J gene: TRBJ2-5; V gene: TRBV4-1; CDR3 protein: ASSQRLFRETEETQY
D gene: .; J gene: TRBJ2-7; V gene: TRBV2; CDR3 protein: ASSEGQGIDEQY
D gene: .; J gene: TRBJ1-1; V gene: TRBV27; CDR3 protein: ASSLSNFGTEAF
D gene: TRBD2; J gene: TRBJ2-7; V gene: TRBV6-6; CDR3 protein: ASSSGGTFEQY
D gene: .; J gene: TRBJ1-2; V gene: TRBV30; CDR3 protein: AWSASTGWGYT
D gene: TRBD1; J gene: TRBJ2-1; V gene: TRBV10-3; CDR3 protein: LQGHYNEQF
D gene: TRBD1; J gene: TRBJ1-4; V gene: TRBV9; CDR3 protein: ASSVAPGTGSEKLF
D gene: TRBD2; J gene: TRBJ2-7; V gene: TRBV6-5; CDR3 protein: ASSYSPSGSYEQY
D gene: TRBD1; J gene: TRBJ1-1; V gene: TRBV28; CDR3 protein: ASQGTGRTEAF
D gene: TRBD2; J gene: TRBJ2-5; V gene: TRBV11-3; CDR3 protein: ASSPGGSGETQY
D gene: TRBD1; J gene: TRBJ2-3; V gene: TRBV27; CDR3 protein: ASSSDRGDTQY
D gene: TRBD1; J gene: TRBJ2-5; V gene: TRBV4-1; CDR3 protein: ASSQEDRDQETQY
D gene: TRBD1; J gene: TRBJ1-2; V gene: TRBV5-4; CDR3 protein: ASSLRTGATLGYT
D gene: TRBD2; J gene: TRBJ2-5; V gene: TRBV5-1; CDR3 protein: ASSPAGGLQETQY
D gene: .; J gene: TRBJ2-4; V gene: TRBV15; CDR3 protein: ATSRDWTLLAKNIQY
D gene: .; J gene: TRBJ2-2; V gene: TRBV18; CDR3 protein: ASSPLEQLTGELF
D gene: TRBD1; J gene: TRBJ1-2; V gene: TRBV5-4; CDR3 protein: ASSHDRDYGYT
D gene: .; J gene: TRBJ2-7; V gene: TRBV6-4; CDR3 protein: AMYITSYEQY
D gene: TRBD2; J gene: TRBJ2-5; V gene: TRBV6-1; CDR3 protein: ASSEKTSGYRETQY
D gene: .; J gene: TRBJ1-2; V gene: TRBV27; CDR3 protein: ASSLQGRGYGYT
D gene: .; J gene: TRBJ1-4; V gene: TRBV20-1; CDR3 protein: SARSPIELF
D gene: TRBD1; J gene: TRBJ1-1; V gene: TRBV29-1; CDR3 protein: SVEHDRGGEAF
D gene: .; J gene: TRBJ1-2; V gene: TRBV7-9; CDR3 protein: ASSLSSGRKDGYT
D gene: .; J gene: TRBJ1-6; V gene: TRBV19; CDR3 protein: ASADRSDYNSPLH
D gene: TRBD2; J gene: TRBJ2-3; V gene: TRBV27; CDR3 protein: AKSLWASGRAYGQDTQY
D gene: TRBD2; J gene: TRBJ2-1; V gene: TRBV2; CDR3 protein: ASIPTSGRGKQF
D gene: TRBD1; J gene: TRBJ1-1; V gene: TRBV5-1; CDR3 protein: ASSLATGGAHEAF
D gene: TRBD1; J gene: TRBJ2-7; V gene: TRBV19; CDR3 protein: ASSMGTGALEQY
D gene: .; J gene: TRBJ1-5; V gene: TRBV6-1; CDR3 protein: ASSEEGVQPQH
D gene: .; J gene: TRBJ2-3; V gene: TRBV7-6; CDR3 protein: ASSFIAGADTQY
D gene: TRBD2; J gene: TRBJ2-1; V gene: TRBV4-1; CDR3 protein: ASSQDLGGLAGVDEQF
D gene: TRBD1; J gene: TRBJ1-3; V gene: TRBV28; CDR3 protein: ASSLWALTGQGTGNTIY
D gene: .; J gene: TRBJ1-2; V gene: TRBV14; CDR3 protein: ASRPDRFYGYT
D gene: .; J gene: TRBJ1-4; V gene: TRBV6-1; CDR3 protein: ASENWGDNEKLF
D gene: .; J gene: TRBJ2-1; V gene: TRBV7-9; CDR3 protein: ASSLTARVYNEQF
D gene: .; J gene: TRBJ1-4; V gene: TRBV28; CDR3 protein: ASSLKAGGGTNEKLF
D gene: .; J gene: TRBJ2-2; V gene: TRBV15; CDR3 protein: ATSSRGAANTGELF
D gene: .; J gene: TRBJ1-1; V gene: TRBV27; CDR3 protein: ASSSSIRLEWTF
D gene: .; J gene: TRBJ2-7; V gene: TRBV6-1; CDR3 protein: ASSRKGSYEQY
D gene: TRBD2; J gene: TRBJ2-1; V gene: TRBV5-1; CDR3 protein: ASTTSGVKPNEQF
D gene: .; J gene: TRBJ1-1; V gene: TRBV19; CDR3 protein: ASSRRAVGPNTEAF
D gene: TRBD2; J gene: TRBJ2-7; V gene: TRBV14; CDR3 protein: ASSLSLTSGEQY
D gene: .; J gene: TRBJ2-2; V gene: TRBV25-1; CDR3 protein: ASSGRAAGELF
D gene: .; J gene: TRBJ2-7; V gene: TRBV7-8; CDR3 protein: ASSLAEGGSYEQY
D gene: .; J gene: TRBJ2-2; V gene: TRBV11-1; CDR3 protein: ASSLVKNTGELF
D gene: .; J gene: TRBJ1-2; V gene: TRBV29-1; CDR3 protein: SVLGQRGYT
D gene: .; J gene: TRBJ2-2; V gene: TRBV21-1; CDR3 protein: ASSNGDRVTGELF
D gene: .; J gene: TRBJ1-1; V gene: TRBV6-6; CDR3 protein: ASSGDMNTEAF
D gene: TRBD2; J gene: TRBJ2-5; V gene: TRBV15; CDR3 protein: ATSRAPSGQETQY